This T cell receptor (beta chain) was captured in a study of shared clonotypes between healthy human individuals. Whole-study results and caveats: The study found roughly 5% of naive CD4 clonotypes shared across a handful of donors.

Investigators divided CD4+ cells into CD45RA+ naive and CD45RA-negative memory subsets. Deep was the level at which the assay was run. How the authors handled the data: Quality scores were absent from the junction-only immunoSEQ sequences, so filtering differed. Some clones are missing from TCRdb's copy, which holds only in-frame ones; the method was immunoSEQ multiplex PCR. V, J and clone size derive from that table, while D and trimming were established from the DNA sequence. Altogether hundreds of thousands of clones are present, 90% to 96% being singletons, with the ten largest covering 0.05% to 0.07%. CDR1 and CDR2 (germline): SGHTS, YDEGEE. The CDR3 is 12 residues long. Trimming took 3 bases from V and 7 from J, leaving 7 bases between them. A note on this clone: No antigen is known for it.

J is TRBJ2-2 and V is TRBV5-8; D uncertain. Input material: naive CD4+ T cells sorted from blood. As for subset: CD45RA+ positively selected. The TCR sequence derives from a woman between 25 and 40 years old in good health. CDR3 coding DNA: TGTGCCAGCAGCTACAGAGGCGGGGAGCTGTTTTTT. The encoded protein is CASSYRGGELFF. Complete variable domain (other parts from reference TRBV5-8 and TRBJ2-2): EAGVTQSPTHLIKTRGQQATLRCSPISGHTSVYWYQQALGLGLQFLLWYDEGEERNRGNFPPRFSGRQFPNYSSELNVNALELEDSALYLCASSYRGGELFFGEGSRLTVL.